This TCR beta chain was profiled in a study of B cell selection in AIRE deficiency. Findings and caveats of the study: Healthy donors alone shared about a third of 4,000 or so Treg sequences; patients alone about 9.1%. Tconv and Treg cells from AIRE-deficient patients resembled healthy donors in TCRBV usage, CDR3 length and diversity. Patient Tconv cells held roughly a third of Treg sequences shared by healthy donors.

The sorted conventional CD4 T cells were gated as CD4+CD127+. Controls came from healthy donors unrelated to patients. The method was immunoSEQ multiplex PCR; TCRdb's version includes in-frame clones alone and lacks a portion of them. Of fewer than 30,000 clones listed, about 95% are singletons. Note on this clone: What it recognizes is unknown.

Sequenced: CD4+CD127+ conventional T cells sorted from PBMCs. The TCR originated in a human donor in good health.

This CDR3 is CASRVGGQLTGNTIYF. CDR3 sequence (DNA): TGTGCCAGCAGGGTCGGGGGACAGTTAACTGGAAACACCATATATTTT. The rearrangement links TRBV28 to TRBJ1-3, with 7 bases matching TRBD1. The germline V gene encodes CDR1 MDHEN and CDR2 SYDVKM. The CDR3 totals 16 residues. After removal of 6 bases from V and 2 bases from J, the junction contained 10 bases not matched to a gene.